This T cell receptor (beta chain) was found in a study of CD8+ T cells in alopecia areata. Trimming stripped 7 bases from V and 5 bases from J, with 20 bases between. Germline CDR1 reads MNHEY; CDR2 reads SMNVEV (reference sequence). The CDR3 totals 16 residues. The sample's treatment: oral pan-JAK inhibitor, 5-10 mg twice daily. Alopecia areata patients provided lesional scalp punch biopsies and peripheral blood. RNA, once extracted, was reverse transcribed into cDNA for use as the sequencing template. Assay: immunoSEQ multiplex PCR; the TCRdb copy retains only in-frame clones and omits some. The profile shows tens of thousands of clones, 60% to 80% of them singletons.

The TCR was taken from a human donor with alopecia areata. The sequencing here drew on CD8+ T cells sorted from blood, taken at approximately week 44, from a patient treated with tofacitinib. The V gene is TRBV27, the J gene TRBJ2-2, with D maybe TRBD1 (7 bases). CDR3 protein: CASTTTTGRSTGELFF. The CDR3 DNA is TGTGCCAGCACCACTACGACAGGGAGGTCAACCGGGGAGCTGTTTTTT.